These T cell receptor beta chains were read from a single sample in a study of shared clonotypes between healthy human individuals. Generated by immunoSEQ multiplex PCR, the TCRdb table keeps only in-frame clones and is missing some. The profile shows around 2.1 million clones, 85% to 95% of them singletons. The material sequenced was naive CD8+ T cells from PBMCs. The receptors originated from a man younger than 35 in good health. Some clones in this sample may be carry-over from other donors' samples. Each CDR3 is given with its conserved first and last residue. The D gene is left open where the match is weak. The listing skips clone size in some rows; elsewhere it reads once, few, many or a size class.

CDR3 protein: CASSPGTSGNYEQYF
CDR3 DNA: TGCGCCAGCTCTCCCGGGACTAGCGGGAATTACGAGCAGTACTTC
J gene: TRBJ2-7
V gene: TRBV5-1
clone size: -
D gene: TRBD2

CDR3 protein: CAWSSVLGGTGELFF
CDR3 DNA: TGTGCCTGGAGTAGCGTCCTAGGTGGAACCGGGGAGCTGTTTTTT
J gene: TRBJ2-2
V gene: TRBV30
clone size: -
D gene: -

CDR3 protein: CASSLGGVQPQHF
CDR3 DNA: TGTGCCAGCAGCTTAGGGGGGGTGCAGCCCCAGCATTTT
J gene: TRBJ1-5
V gene: TRBV11-2
clone size: -
D gene: -

CDR3 protein: CSVKTGSEQYF
CDR3 DNA: TGCAGCGTTAAAACAGGGAGCGAGCAGTACTTC
J gene: TRBJ2-7
V gene: TRBV29-1
clone size: -
D gene: -

CDR3 protein: CASSMTTPTEAFF
CDR3 DNA: TGTGCCAGCAGCATGACGACACCAACTGAAGCTTTCTTT
J gene: TRBJ1-1
V gene: TRBV7-2
clone size: -
D gene: -

CDR3 protein: CATSPHSGMSYNEQFF
CDR3 DNA: TGTGCCACCAGCCCCCACAGCGGGATGTCCTACAATGAGCAGTTCTTC
J gene: TRBJ2-1
V gene: TRBV15
clone size: -
D gene: TRBD2

CDR3 protein: CASSQKLWVEKLFF
CDR3 DNA: TGTGCCAGCAGTCAAAAACTCTGGGTTGAAAAACTGTTTTTT
J gene: TRBJ1-4
V gene: TRBV27
clone size: -
D gene: -

CDR3 protein: CASNHGDSDSTDTQYF
CDR3 DNA: TGTGCCAGCAACCACGGGGACTCCGATAGCACAGATACGCAGTATTTT
J gene: TRBJ2-3
V gene: TRBV5-4
clone size: -
D gene: -

CDR3 protein: CASSIYGDIQYF
CDR3 DNA: TGTGCCAGTAGTATATACGGGGACATTCAGTACTTC
J gene: TRBJ2-4
V gene: TRBV19
clone size: -
D gene: -

CDR3 protein: CASSSRQGANYGYTF
CDR3 DNA: TGTGCCAGCAGCTCTCGACAGGGAGCTAACTATGGCTACACCTTC
J gene: TRBJ1-2
V gene: TRBV7-6
clone size: -
D gene: TRBD1

CDR3 protein: CASSLSSGSQETQYF
CDR3 DNA: TGTGCCAGCAGTTTGTCTAGCGGGAGTCAAGAGACCCAGTACTTC
J gene: TRBJ2-5
V gene: TRBV28
clone size: few
D gene: TRBD2

CDR3 protein: CASRPGTSLSEQFF
CDR3 DNA: TGCGCCAGCAGACCCGGGACTAGTCTCAGCGAGCAGTTCTTC
J gene: TRBJ2-1
V gene: TRBV5-1
clone size: -
D gene: TRBD2

CDR3 protein: CASSPGNRGPNYGYTF
CDR3 DNA: TGTGCCAGCAGTCCGGGGAACAGGGGGCCCAACTATGGCTACACCTTC
J gene: TRBJ1-2
V gene: TRBV2
clone size: -
D gene: TRBD1

CDR3 protein: CASSPPNSYEQYF
CDR3 DNA: TGTGCCAGTAGTCCTCCGAATTCCTACGAGCAGTACTTC
J gene: TRBJ2-7
V gene: TRBV19
clone size: -
D gene: -

CDR3 protein: CASSFSPDRDRRGYTF
CDR3 DNA: TGTGCCAGCAGTTTTAGCCCCGACCGGGACAGACGTGGCTACACCTTC
J gene: TRBJ1-2
V gene: TRBV28
clone size: -
D gene: TRBD1

CDR3 protein: CASSEGAYNEQFF
CDR3 DNA: TGTGCCAGCAGTGAAGGGGCCTACAATGAGCAGTTCTTC
J gene: TRBJ2-1
V gene: TRBV2
clone size: few
D gene: -

CDR3 protein: CASSIDRGPGNTIYF
CDR3 DNA: TGTGCCAGCAGCATAGACAGGGGGCCAGGAAACACCATATATTTT
J gene: TRBJ1-3
V gene: TRBV7-9
clone size: -
D gene: TRBD1

CDR3 protein: CASTLGPYTEAFF
CDR3 DNA: TGTGCCAGCACCCTGGGCCCGTACACTGAAGCTTTCTTT
J gene: TRBJ1-1
V gene: TRBV28
clone size: -
D gene: -

CDR3 protein: CASSLGGPGELFF
CDR3 DNA: TGTGCCAGCAGTTTGGGCGGGCCCGGGGAGCTGTTTTTT
J gene: TRBJ2-2
V gene: TRBV27
clone size: few
D gene: -

CDR3 protein: CASSQDHTAGQETQYF
CDR3 DNA: TGCGCCAGCAGCCAAGATCATACGGCGGGGCAAGAGACCCAGTACTTC
J gene: TRBJ2-5
V gene: TRBV4-3
clone size: -
D gene: -

CDR3 protein: CASSYTGQGLIGHYGYTF
CDR3 DNA: TGTGCCAGCAGCTACACCGGACAGGGTCTTATTGGGCACTATGGCTACACCTTC
J gene: TRBJ1-2
V gene: TRBV7-9
clone size: -
D gene: TRBD1

CDR3 protein: CAISHSGGANTEAFF
CDR3 DNA: TGTGCCATCAGCCACAGTGGGGGGGCGAACACTGAAGCTTTCTTT
J gene: TRBJ1-1
V gene: TRBV10-3
clone size: -
D gene: -

CDR3 protein: CASRPTSQHEQYF
CDR3 DNA: TGTGCCAGCAGACCGACTAGCCAGCACGAGCAGTACTTC
J gene: TRBJ2-7
V gene: TRBV28
clone size: -
D gene: TRBD2

CDR3 protein: CASSLDGTAYEQYF
CDR3 DNA: TGTGCCAGCAGCTTAGACGGGACCGCCTACGAGCAGTACTTC
J gene: TRBJ2-7
V gene: TRBV7-9
clone size: -
D gene: -

CDR3 protein: CASSQKTGTGAGLLLF
CDR3 DNA: TGTGCCAGCAGCCAAAAAACCGGGACAGGCGCCGGCCTCCTTCTTTTT
J gene: TRBJ2-3
V gene: TRBV7-9
clone size: -
D gene: TRBD1

CDR3 protein: CAISGTEDNTGELFF
CDR3 DNA: TGTGCCATCAGCGGGACAGAAGATAACACCGGGGAGCTGTTTTTT
J gene: TRBJ2-2
V gene: TRBV10-3
clone size: -
D gene: TRBD1

CDR3 protein: CASSGVPHGYTF
CDR3 DNA: TGTGCCAGCAGCGGGGTGCCGCATGGCTACACCTTC
J gene: TRBJ1-2
V gene: TRBV9
clone size: -
D gene: -

CDR3 protein: CASSPRDYQPDTQYF
CDR3 DNA: TGTGCCAGCAGTCCGCGGGACTATCAACCAGATACGCAGTATTTT
J gene: TRBJ2-3
V gene: TRBV28
clone size: -
D gene: TRBD2

CDR3 protein: CASSPDPGHEQFF
CDR3 DNA: TGTGCCAGCTCACCGGACCCCGGGCATGAGCAGTTCTTC
J gene: TRBJ2-1
V gene: TRBV18
clone size: -
D gene: -

CDR3 protein: CASSLVSGDPNNEQFF
CDR3 DNA: TGTGCCAGCAGTTTGGTATCGGGGGACCCCAACAATGAGCAGTTCTTC
J gene: TRBJ2-1
V gene: TRBV28
clone size: -
D gene: -

CDR3 protein: CASSPGNRLQAFF
CDR3 DNA: TGTGCCAGCAGCCCAGGGAACAGGTTGCAAGCTTTCTTT
J gene: TRBJ1-1
V gene: TRBV11-2
clone size: few
D gene: -

CDR3 protein: CASSFRPGQSGLNTEAFF
CDR3 DNA: TGTGCCAGCAGCTTTCGCCCGGGACAGTCGGGCTTGAACACTGAAGCTTTCTTT
J gene: TRBJ1-1
V gene: TRBV7-9
clone size: once
D gene: TRBD1

CDR3 protein: CASSGTSGSPKSYNEQFF
CDR3 DNA: TGCGCCAGCAGTGGGACTAGCGGGAGCCCCAAGTCCTACAATGAGCAGTTCTTC
J gene: TRBJ2-1
V gene: TRBV10-1
clone size: -
D gene: TRBD2

CDR3 protein: CASSLAVTGTTKGYTF
CDR3 DNA: TGTGCCAGCAGCTTAGCAGTCACGGGGACTACTAAGGGCTACACCTTC
J gene: TRBJ1-2
V gene: TRBV7-8
clone size: -
D gene: -

CDR3 protein: CASSLRTGMADTQYF
CDR3 DNA: TGTGCCAGCAGCCTCCGGACAGGGATGGCAGATACGCAGTATTTT
J gene: TRBJ2-3
V gene: TRBV4-2
clone size: -
D gene: TRBD1

CDR3 protein: CASSFGSWGSGTVEQFF
CDR3 DNA: TGTGCCAGCAGTTTCGGGTCCTGGGGCAGCGGGACCGTTGAGCAGTTCTTC
J gene: TRBJ2-1
V gene: TRBV27
clone size: -
D gene: TRBD2

CDR3 protein: CASGVYSPLHF
CDR3 DNA: TGTGCCAGCGGGGTTTATTCACCCCTCCACTTT
J gene: TRBJ1-6
V gene: TRBV27
clone size: -
D gene: -

CDR3 protein: CASSQGLGYQETQYF
CDR3 DNA: TGCGCCAGCAGTCAGGGTTTAGGGTACCAAGAGACCCAGTACTTC
J gene: TRBJ2-5
V gene: TRBV5-1
clone size: -
D gene: -

CDR3 protein: CASTPRDEDEAFF
CDR3 DNA: TGTGCCAGCACACCCCGCGATGAGGATGAAGCTTTCTTT
J gene: TRBJ1-1
V gene: TRBV27
clone size: -
D gene: -

CDR3 protein: CATDLAGTAGELFF
CDR3 DNA: TGTGCCACCGACTTAGCGGGAACCGCCGGGGAGCTGTTTTTT
J gene: TRBJ2-2
V gene: TRBV6-4
clone size: -
D gene: TRBD2

CDR3 protein: CASSMGQGYQPQHF
CDR3 DNA: TGTGCCAGTAGTATGGGACAGGGGTATCAGCCCCAGCATTTT
J gene: TRBJ1-5
V gene: TRBV19
clone size: -
D gene: TRBD1

CDR3 protein: CASRSGGAMTEAFF
CDR3 DNA: TGTGCCAGCAGGAGTGGGGGGGCGATGACTGAAGCTTTCTTT
J gene: TRBJ1-1
V gene: TRBV2
clone size: -
D gene: -

CDR3 protein: CSVVTGPYGYTF
CDR3 DNA: TGCAGCGTTGTGACGGGACCCTATGGCTACACCTTC
J gene: TRBJ1-2
V gene: TRBV29-1
clone size: -
D gene: -

CDR3 protein: CASSLIGRAYEQYF
CDR3 DNA: TGCGCCAGCAGCTTGATCGGCAGGGCCTACGAGCAGTACTTC
J gene: TRBJ2-7
V gene: TRBV5-1
clone size: -
D gene: -

CDR3 protein: CSGGHEMGTSGGLYEQYF
CDR3 DNA: TGCAGCGGAGGACATGAAATGGGGACTAGCGGGGGCCTATACGAGCAGTACTTC
J gene: TRBJ2-7
V gene: TRBV29-1
clone size: once
D gene: TRBD2

CDR3 protein: CASRAAGTGDEKLFF
CDR3 DNA: TGTGCCAGCAGGGCGGCCGGGACAGGAGATGAAAAACTGTTTTTT
J gene: TRBJ1-4
V gene: TRBV5-6
clone size: -
D gene: TRBD1

CDR3 protein: CASSEGDGQASGDTQYF
CDR3 DNA: TGTGCCAGCAGTGAGGGGGACGGCCAGGCCTCAGGGGATACGCAGTATTTT
J gene: TRBJ2-3
V gene: TRBV25-1
clone size: -
D gene: -

CDR3 protein: CASSSGPGIFEAFF
CDR3 DNA: TGTGCCAGCAGCTCCGGGCCAGGGATTTTTGAAGCTTTCTTT
J gene: TRBJ1-1
V gene: TRBV7-2
clone size: -
D gene: -

CDR3 protein: CASSLVDWGAGKTQYF
CDR3 DNA: TGTGCCAGCAGCTTAGTGGATTGGGGGGCCGGGAAGACCCAGTACTTC
J gene: TRBJ2-5
V gene: TRBV7-9
clone size: -
D gene: -

CDR3 protein: CASSKAGDRGYEQYF
CDR3 DNA: TGTGCCAGTAGTAAAGCGGGGGACAGGGGCTACGAGCAGTACTTC
J gene: TRBJ2-7
V gene: TRBV19
clone size: -
D gene: TRBD1

CDR3 protein: CASSERTADFYGYTF
CDR3 DNA: TGTGCCAGCAGTGAGAGGACGGCGGATTTCTATGGCTACACCTTC
J gene: TRBJ1-2
V gene: TRBV2
clone size: -
D gene: -

CDR3 protein: CASSRRGLTEAFF
CDR3 DNA: TGTGCCAGCAGTCGCCGAGGGCTGACTGAAGCTTTCTTT
J gene: TRBJ1-1
V gene: TRBV6-5
clone size: -
D gene: -

CDR3 protein: CASSPRTGSYEQYF
CDR3 DNA: TGTGCCAGCAGCCCGCGGACAGGGAGCTACGAGCAGTACTTC
J gene: TRBJ2-7
V gene: TRBV13
clone size: -
D gene: TRBD1

CDR3 protein: CASSSGLAGYNEQFF
CDR3 DNA: TGTGCCAGCAGCTCGGGACTAGCGGGCTACAATGAGCAGTTCTTC
J gene: TRBJ2-1
V gene: TRBV5-4
clone size: few
D gene: TRBD2

CDR3 protein: CASSPLGPNEQFF
CDR3 DNA: TGTGCCAGCAGCCCACTGGGACCCAATGAGCAGTTCTTC
J gene: TRBJ2-1
V gene: TRBV7-8
clone size: -
D gene: -

CDR3 protein: CASSIQTEGVPQHF
CDR3 DNA: TGTGCCAGTAGTATTCAAACTGAGGGCGTGCCCCAGCATTTT
J gene: TRBJ1-5
V gene: TRBV19
clone size: few
D gene: -

CDR3 protein: CASSSRAKETQYF
CDR3 DNA: TGCGCCAGCAGCTCCCGGGCGAAAGAGACCCAGTACTTC
J gene: TRBJ2-5
V gene: TRBV5-1
clone size: -
D gene: -